This TCR beta chain was captured by sequencing in a study of OX40 agonist ivuxolimab in advanced cancers. Some clones are missing from TCRdb's copy, which holds only in-frame ones; the method was immunoSEQ multiplex PCR. Of about 11,000 clones listed, 77% are singletons. The J segment lost 4 bases and the V segment lost 1 base, leaving 6 bases of the junction unmatched. The CDR3 has 17 amino acids. Germline V gene lookup returns CDR1 SNHLY and CDR2 FYNNEI. The chain has TRBV2 and TRBJ2-3, with TRBD2 identical over 12 bases. The sequencing here drew on CD4+ or CD8+ T cells sorted from blood, taken in a trial of the OX40 agonist ivuxolimab. The clonotype originates from an adult with an advanced solid tumor such as melanoma, head and neck, liver or kidney cancer. The CDR3 region is CASSEEASGRAADTQYF. CDR3 nucleotide sequence: TGTGCCAGCAGTGAAGAGGCTAGCGGGAGGGCCGCAGATACGCAGTATTTT.